This T cell receptor beta chain was captured by sequencing in a study of shared clonotypes between healthy human individuals. Study context: Aged between 18 and 49, the donors were two women and a few men. Regarding the study as a whole: Clonotype sharing across donors was expected to vary with sequencing depth.

The CDR3 contains 13 residues. The V and J ends lost 8 bases and 10 bases respectively, with 20 bases between them. CDR1 and CDR2 from the germline V gene are MDHEN and SYDVKM. Each cell subset's genomic DNA was divided evenly among several immunoSEQ plates. Scientists sequenced DNA from unsorted PBMC on ten immunoSEQ deep assay plates. The assay was immunoSEQ multiplex PCR, and TCRdb's table has in-frame clones only and misses some. The sample lists 520,000 or so clones, 60% to 85% occurring once. In regard to this clone: Its antigen is undetermined.

The clonotype was recovered from a woman between 35 and 50 years old in good health. Some clones in this sample may be carry-over from other donors' samples. The V gene is TRBV28, the J gene TRBJ1-1; maybe TRBD1 (5 bases). Specimen: PBMCs. Written as DNA, the CDR3 is TGTGCCAGCCTCAGTCCAGGGACTACGTTAGCTTTCTTT. Translation: CASLSPGTTLAFF.